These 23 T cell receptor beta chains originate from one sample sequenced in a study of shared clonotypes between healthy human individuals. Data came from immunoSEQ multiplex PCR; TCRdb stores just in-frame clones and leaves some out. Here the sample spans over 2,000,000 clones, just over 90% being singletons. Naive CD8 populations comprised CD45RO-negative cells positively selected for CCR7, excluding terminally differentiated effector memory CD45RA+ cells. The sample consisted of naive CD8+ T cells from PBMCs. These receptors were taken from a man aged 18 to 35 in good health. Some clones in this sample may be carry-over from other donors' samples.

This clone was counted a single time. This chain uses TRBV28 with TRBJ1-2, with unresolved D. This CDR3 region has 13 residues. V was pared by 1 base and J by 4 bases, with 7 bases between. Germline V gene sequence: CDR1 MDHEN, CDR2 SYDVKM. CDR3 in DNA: TGTGCCAGCAGTTTATTGAGCACCTATGGCTACACCTTC. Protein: CASSLLSTYGYTF.

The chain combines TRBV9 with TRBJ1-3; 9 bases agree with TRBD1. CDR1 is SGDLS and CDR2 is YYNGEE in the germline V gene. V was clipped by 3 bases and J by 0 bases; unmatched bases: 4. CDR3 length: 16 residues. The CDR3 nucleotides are TGTGCCAGCAGCGCCGGGACAGGGACCTCTGGAAACACCATATATTTT. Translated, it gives CASSAGTGTSGNTIYF.

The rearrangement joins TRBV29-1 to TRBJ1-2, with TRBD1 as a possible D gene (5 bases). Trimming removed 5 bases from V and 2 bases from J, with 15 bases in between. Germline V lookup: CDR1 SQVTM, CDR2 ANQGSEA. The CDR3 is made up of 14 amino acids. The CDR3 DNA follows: TGCAGCGTTCGGTCCGGGAGGGGAAACTATGGCTACACCTTC. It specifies CSVRSGRGNYGYTF.

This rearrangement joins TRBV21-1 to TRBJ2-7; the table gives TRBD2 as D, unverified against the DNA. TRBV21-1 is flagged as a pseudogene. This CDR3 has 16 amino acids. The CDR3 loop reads CASSKVTASGSYEQYF. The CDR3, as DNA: TGTGCCAGCAGCAAAGTGACGGCTAGCGGCTCCTACGAGCAGTACTTC.

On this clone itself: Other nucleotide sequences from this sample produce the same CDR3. The CDR3 DNA follows: TGTGCCAGCAGTTGGACAGGGGGTGGCTACGAGCAGTACTTC. Protein product: CASSWTGGGYEQYF. This rearrangement joins TRBV27 to TRBJ2-7; 10 bases are shared with TRBD1. Germline CDR1 is MNHEY and CDR2 is SMNVEV (reference sequence). There are 14 residues in the CDR3. The ends lost 4 bases at V and 3 bases at J; junction bases unmatched: 3.

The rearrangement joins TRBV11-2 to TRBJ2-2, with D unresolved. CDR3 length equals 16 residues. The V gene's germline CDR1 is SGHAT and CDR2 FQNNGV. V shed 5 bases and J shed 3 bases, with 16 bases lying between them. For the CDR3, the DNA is TGTGCCAGCAGCCCCCCCAGAAAGGCCTACACCGGGGAGCTGTTTTTT. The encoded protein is CASSPPRKAYTGELFF.

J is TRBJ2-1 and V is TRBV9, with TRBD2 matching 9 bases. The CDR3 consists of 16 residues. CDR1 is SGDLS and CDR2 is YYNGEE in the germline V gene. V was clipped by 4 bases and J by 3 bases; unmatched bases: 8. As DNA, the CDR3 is TGTGCCAGCAGCCCCCCGAGCGGGAGGCGCTACAATGAGCAGTTCTTC. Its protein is CASSPPSGRRYNEQFF.

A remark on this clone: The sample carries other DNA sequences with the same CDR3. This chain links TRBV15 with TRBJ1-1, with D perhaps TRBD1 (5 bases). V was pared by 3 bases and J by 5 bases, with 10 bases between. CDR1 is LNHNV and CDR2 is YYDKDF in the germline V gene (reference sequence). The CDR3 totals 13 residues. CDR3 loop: CATSRSRGTEAFF. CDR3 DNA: TGTGCCACCAGCAGGTCAAGGGGTACTGAAGCTTTCTTT.

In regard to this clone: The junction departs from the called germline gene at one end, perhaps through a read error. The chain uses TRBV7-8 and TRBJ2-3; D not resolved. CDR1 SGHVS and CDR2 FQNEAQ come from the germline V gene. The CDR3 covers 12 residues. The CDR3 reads CASSLRKDTQCF. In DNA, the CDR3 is TGTGCCAGCAGCTTACGTAAAGATACGCAGTGTTTT.

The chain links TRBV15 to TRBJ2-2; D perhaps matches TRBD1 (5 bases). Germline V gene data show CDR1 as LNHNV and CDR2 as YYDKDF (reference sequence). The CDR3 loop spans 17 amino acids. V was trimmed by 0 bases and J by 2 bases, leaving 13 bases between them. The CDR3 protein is CATSRDLAQVNTGELFF. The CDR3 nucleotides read TGTGCCACCAGCAGAGATTTGGCACAGGTAAACACCGGGGAGCTGTTTTTT.

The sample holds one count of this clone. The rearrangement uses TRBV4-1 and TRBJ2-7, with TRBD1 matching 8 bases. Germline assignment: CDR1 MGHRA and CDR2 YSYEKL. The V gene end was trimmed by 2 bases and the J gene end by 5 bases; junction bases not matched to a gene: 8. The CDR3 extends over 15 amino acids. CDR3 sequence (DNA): TGCGCCAGCAGCCAAACGCCCCAGGGGGCCGACGAGCAGTACTTC. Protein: CASSQTPQGADEQYF.

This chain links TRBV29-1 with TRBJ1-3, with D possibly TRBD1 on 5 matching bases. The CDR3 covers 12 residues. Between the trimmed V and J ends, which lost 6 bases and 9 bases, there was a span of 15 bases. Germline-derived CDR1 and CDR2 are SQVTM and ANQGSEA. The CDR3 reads CSVRTGRGTIYF. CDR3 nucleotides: TGCAGCGTAAGAACAGGTCGAGGCACCATATATTTT. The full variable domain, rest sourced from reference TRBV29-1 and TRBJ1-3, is SAVISQKPSRDICQRGTSLTIQCQVDSQVTMMFWYRQQPGQSLTLIATANQGSEATYESGFVIDKFPISRPNLTFSTLTVSNMSPEDSSIYLCSVRTGRGTIYFGEGSWLTVV.

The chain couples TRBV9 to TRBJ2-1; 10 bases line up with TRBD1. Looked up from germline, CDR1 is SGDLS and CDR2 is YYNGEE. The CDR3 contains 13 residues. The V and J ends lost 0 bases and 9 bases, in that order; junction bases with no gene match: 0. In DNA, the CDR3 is TGTGCCAGCAGCGTAGGGGACAGGGGTGAGCAGTTCTTC. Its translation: CASSVGDRGEQFF.

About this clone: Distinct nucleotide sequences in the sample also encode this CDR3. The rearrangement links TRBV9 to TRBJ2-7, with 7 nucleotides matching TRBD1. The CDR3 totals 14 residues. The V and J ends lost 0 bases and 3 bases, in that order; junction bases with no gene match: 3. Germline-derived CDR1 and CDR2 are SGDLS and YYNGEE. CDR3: CASSVGQGLYEQYF. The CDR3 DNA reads TGTGCCAGCAGCGTAGGACAGGGCCTCTACGAGCAGTACTTC.

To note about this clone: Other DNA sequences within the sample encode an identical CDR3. The CDR3 DNA reads TGTGCCAGCAGCTCACCCCCCTCCTACGAGCAGTACTTC. Residues: CASSSPPSYEQYF. The chain employs TRBV11-1 and TRBJ2-7; D unclear. From germline, CDR1 is SGHAT and CDR2 FQDESV (reference sequence). The CDR3 contains 13 residues. V was trimmed by 4 bases and J by 0 bases, leaving 7 bases between them.

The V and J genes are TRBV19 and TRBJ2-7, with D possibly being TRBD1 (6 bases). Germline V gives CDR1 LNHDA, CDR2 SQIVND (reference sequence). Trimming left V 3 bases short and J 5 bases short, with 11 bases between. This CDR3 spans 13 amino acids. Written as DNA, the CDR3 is TGTGCCAGTAGTATCCTACAGGGCCACGAGCAGTACTTC. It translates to CASSILQGHEQYF. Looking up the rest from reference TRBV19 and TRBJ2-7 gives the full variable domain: DGGITQSPKYLFRKEGQNVTLSCEQNLNHDAMYWYRQDPGQGLRLIYYSQIVNDFQKGDIAEGYSVSREKKESFPLTVTSAQKNPTAFYLCASSILQGHEQYFGPGTRLTVT.

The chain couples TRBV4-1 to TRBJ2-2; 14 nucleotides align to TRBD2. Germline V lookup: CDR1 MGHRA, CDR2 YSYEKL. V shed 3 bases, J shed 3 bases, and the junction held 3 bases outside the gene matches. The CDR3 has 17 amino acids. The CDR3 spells CASSQAGLAGDTGELFF. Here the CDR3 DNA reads TGCGCCAGCAGCCAGGCGGGACTAGCGGGAGACACCGGGGAGCTGTTTTTT.

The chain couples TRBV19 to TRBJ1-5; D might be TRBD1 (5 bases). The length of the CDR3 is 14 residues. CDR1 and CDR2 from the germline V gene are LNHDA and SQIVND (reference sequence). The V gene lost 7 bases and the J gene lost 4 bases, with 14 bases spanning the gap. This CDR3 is CASTVGGENQPQHF. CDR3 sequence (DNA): TGTGCCAGTACCGTTGGGGGAGAGAATCAGCCCCAGCATTTT.

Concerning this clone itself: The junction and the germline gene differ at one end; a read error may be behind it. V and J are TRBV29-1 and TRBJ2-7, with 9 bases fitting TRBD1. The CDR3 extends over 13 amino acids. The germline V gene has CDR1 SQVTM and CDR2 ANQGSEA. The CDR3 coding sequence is TGCAGCGTGGAAGACAGGGGGGCCGACGAGCAGTACTTC. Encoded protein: CSVEDRGADEQYF.

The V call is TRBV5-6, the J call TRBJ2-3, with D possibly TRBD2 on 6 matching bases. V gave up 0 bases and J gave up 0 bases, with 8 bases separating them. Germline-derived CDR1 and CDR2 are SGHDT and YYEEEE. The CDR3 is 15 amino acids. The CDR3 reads CASSLGRGSTDTQYF. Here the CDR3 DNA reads TGTGCCAGCAGCTTGGGGCGGGGCAGCACAGATACGCAGTATTTT.

CDR3: CASARREAPYEQYF. The CDR3 DNA follows: TGTGCCAGCGCCCGGCGGGAGGCTCCCTACGAGCAGTACTTC. The V and J genes are TRBV27 and TRBJ2-7, with 8 bases fitting TRBD2. V lost 8 bases, J lost 2 bases, and 8 bases stayed unmatched. There are 14 residues in the CDR3. Germline V lookup: CDR1 MNHEY, CDR2 SMNVEV (reference sequence).

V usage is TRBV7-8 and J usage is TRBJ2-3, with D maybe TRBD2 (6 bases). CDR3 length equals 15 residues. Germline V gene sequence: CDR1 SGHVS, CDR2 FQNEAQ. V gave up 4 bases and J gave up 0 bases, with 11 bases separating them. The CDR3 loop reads CASSSGVTSTDTQYF. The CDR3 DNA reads TGTGCCAGCAGCTCGGGAGTTACTAGCACAGATACGCAGTATTTT.

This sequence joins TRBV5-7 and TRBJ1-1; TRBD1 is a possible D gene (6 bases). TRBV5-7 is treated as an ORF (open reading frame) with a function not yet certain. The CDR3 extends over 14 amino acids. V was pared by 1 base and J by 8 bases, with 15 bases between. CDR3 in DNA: TGTGCCAGCAGCTTGTTTTACAGGGAGTTGGAAGCTTTCTTT. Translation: CASSLFYRELEAFF.